This T cell receptor beta chain comes out of a study of PD-1 blockade in classical Hodgkin lymphoma. Overall study findings and caveats: Baseline diversity was lower in partial responders and progressors than complete responders. Diminished baseline TCR diversity has been reported in newly diagnosed patients relative to healthy donors. CD4+ TCR diversity rose significantly by C4D1, and CD8+ TCR diversity did not.

V lost 5 bases to trimming and J lost 6 bases, with 20 bases between them. Germline CDR1 is SGHAT and CDR2 is FQNNGV. The CDR3 sequence is 15 residues long. Concerning this clone itself: What it binds is unknown.

Time point described: cycle 4 day 1 (C4D1), after more than 5 weeks of nivolumab. With no exception, relapse followed autologous stem cell transplantation in all patients, and brentuximab vedotin exposure varied. The table came from immunoSEQ multiplex PCR; TCRdb's copy has only in-frame clones and leaves some out. The sample holds about 94,000 clones, around 93% seen once. This clonotype originated in a human donor with classical Hodgkin lymphoma. Sequenced material: peripheral blood mononuclear cells (PBMCs), taken before the fourth cycle of nivolumab. The chain carries TRBV11-2 and TRBJ2-7, with D perhaps matching TRBD1 (5 bases). The CDR3 protein is CASSRLTGQSTEQYF. In DNA, the CDR3 is TGTGCCAGCAGCCGGCTCACAGGTCAGTCTACCGAGCAGTACTTC.